Shown below are 5 T cell receptor beta chains from a single sample sequenced in a study of CD8 T cells in Susac syndrome (dated by TCRdb to about 2019). To prepare the library, the immunoSEQ multiplex PCR assay was applied. RNA was extracted using the RNeasy kit, and roughly 0.45 to 1 ug of the RNA was reverse transcribed with random hexamers. TCRdb reworked the public reads: Q25 trimming with fastp, MiXCR clone assembly, productive beta chains retained. Each entry is one CDR3 protein sequence, shown with its most common DNA and genes. This sample is represented by more than 150,000 distinct CDR3 sequences; 90% to 96% of them were singletons. Of the sample, 0.098% falls within the top ten clones. The sequencing sample was made of CD4+ T cells from PBMCs. The receptors were gathered from a human donor with Susac syndrome.

This chain connects TRBV12-3 or TRBV12-4 to TRBJ2-1; D is tentatively TRBD1 or TRBD2 (5 bases each). Trimming removed 2 bases at V and 6 bases at J, with 8 bases between. The CDR3 is 13 residues long. The CDR3 coding sequence is TGTGCCAGCAGTTTAAAGGGACCCAATGAGCAGTTCTTC. It specifies CASSLKGPNEQFF.

V gene TRBV12-3 or TRBV12-4 combines with J gene TRBJ1-6; 11 bases fit TRBD1. CDR3 length: 16 amino acids. V gave up 6 bases and J gave up 8 bases; unmatched junction bases: 9. CDR3 DNA sequence: TGTGCCAGCAGCTCTCAAGGACAGGGGGCTCATTCACCCCTCCACTTT. Encoded protein: CASSSQGQGAHSPLHF.

V and J are TRBV6-2 or TRBV6-3 and TRBJ2-5; TRBD2 matches at 8 bases. After removal of 6 bases from V and 2 bases from J, the junction contained 8 bases not matched to a gene. The CDR3 is 15 amino acids. The V gene's germline CDR1 is MNHEY and CDR2 SVGEGT. The CDR3 bases are TGTGCCAGCAGGACCTTAGCGGGGCGGCAAGAGACCCAGTACTTC. Its protein product is CASRTLAGRQETQYF.

The CDR3 protein is CASSYGSNQPQHF. The CDR3 DNA follows: TGTGCCAGCAGTTATGGGAGCAATCAGCCCCAGCATTTT. The V gene is TRBV12-3 or TRBV12-4, the J gene TRBJ1-5; D is unclear. This CDR3 region has 13 residues. V lost 4 bases to trimming and J lost 1 base, with 5 bases between them.

The chain employs TRBV6-5 and TRBJ1-1; no definite D call. This CDR3 spans 14 amino acids. Germline V gene data show CDR1 as MNHEY and CDR2 as SVGAGI. V was cut by 0 bases and J by 6 bases, with 11 bases left in between. In DNA, the CDR3 is TGTGCCAGCAGTTACTCTAGGGTAGGGCCTGAAGCTTTCTTT. Translating it yields CASSYSRVGPEAFF.